This T cell receptor (beta chain) was recovered during a study of OX40 agonist ivuxolimab in advanced cancers. Study overall: Participants, 82.7% male, averaged approximately 56 years of age, ranging from about 23 to 90. Three patients, one with hepatocellular carcinoma and two with cutaneous melanoma, achieved partial responses. Study outcomes and limitations: Both blood CD4+ and CD8+ T cells showed clonal growth by week 6 at 0.1 to 3.0 mg/kg. Averaged across samples, CD8+ T cells carried more expanded clones than CD4+ did.

Points on this clone: Its specificity is unknown.

Clones were sequenced by immunoSEQ multiplex PCR, and TCRdb holds only the in-frame ones, with some missing. This table holds roughly 70,000 clones, about 91% found once. The V and J ends lost 1 base and 13 bases respectively, with 10 bases between them. Per the germline V gene, CDR1 is LNHDA and CDR2 is SQIVND (reference sequence). CDR3 length: 11 amino acids. This rearrangement joins TRBV19 to TRBJ1-1; no clear D gene. The sequences come from CD4+ or CD8+ T cells sorted from blood, collected in a trial of the OX40 agonist ivuxolimab. This receptor was obtained from an adult with an advanced solid tumor such as melanoma, head and neck, liver or kidney cancer. The CDR3 reads CASSIGGNHFF. The CDR3 DNA sequence: TGTGCCAGTAGTATAGGAGGGAATCATTTCTTT.